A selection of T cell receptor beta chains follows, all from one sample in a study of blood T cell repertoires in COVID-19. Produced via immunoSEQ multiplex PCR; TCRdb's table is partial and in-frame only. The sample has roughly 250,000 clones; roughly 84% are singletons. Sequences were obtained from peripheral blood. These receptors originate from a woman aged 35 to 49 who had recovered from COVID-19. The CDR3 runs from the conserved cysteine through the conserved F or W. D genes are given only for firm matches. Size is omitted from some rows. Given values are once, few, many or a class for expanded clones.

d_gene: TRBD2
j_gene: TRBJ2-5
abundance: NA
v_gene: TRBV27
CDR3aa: CASSVLAGGASRATQYF
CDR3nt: TGTGCCAGCAGTGTACTAGCGGGGGGGGCGTCCAGGGCTACCCAGTACTTC

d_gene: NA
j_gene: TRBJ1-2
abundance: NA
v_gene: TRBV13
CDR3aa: CASTQGVGYGYTF
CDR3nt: TGTGCCAGCACCCAAGGAGTAGGCTATGGCTACACCTTC

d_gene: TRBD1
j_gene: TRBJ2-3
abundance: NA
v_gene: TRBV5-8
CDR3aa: CASSLGQGDADTQYF
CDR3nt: TGTGCCAGCAGCTTAGGACAGGGGGATGCAGATACGCAGTATTTT

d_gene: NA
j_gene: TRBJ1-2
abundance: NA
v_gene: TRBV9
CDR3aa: CASSVVGGNGYTF
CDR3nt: TGTGCCAGCAGCGTAGTGGGGGGGAATGGCTACACCTTC

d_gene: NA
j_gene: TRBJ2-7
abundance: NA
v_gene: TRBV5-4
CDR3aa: CASSSKGGETYEQYF
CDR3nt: TGTGCCAGCAGCTCCAAGGGGGGGGAGACCTACGAGCAGTACTTC

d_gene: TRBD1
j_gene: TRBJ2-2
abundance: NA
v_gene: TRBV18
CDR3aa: CASSPRGQVRTGELFF
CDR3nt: TGTGCCAGCTCACCACGCGGACAGGTCCGCACCGGGGAGCTGTTTTTT

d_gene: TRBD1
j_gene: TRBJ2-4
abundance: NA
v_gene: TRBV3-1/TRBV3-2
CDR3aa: CASSQEGTGNQNIQYF
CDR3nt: TGTGCCAGCAGCCAAGAAGGGACAGGGAACCAAAACATTCAGTACTTC

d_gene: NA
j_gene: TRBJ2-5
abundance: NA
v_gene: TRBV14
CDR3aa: CASSQLRETQYF
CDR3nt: TGTGCCAGCAGCCAACTTCGTGAGACCCAGTACTTC

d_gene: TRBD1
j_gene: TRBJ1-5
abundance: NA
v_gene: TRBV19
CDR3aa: CASTITGGAFTNQPQHF
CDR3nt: TGTGCCAGTACTATTACAGGGGGCGCCTTTACTAATCAGCCCCAGCATTTT

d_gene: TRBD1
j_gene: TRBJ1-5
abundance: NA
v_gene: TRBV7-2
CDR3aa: CASRLDRAGNQPQHF
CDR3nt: TGTGCCAGCAGGCTGGACAGGGCGGGCAATCAGCCCCAGCATTTT

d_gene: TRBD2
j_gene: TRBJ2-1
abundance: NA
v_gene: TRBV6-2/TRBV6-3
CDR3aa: CASSEGLAGYNEQFF
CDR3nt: TGTGCCAGCAGCGAGGGACTAGCGGGCTACAATGAGCAGTTCTTC

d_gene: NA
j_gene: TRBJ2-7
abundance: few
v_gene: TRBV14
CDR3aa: CASSQEGGRGYEQYF
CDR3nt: TGTGCCAGCAGCCAAGAGGGGGGTCGGGGTTACGAGCAGTACTTC

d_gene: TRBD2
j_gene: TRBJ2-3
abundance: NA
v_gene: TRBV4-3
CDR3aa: CASSQDLVGRVGTDTQYF
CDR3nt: TGCGCCAGCAGCCAAGATTTAGTGGGGAGGGTCGGCACAGATACGCAGTATTTT

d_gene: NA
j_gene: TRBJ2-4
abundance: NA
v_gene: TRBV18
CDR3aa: CASSPRSGTKNIQYF
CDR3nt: TGTGCCAGCTCACCTAGGTCAGGGACCAAAAACATTCAGTACTTC

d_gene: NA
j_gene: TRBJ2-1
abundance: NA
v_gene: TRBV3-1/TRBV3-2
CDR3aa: CASSQDRKAVSSYNEQFF
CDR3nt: TGTGCCAGCAGCCAAGATCGGAAAGCGGTAAGCTCCTACAATGAGCAGTTCTTC

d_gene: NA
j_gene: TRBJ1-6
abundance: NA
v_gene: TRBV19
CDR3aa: CASSEATRSPLHF
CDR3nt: TGTGCCAGTAGTGAGGCCACCCGCTCACCCCTCCACTTT

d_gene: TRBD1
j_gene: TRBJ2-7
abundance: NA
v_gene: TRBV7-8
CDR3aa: CASRTRQGRTYEQYF
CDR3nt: TGTGCCAGCAGGACTAGACAGGGGCGAACCTACGAGCAGTACTTC

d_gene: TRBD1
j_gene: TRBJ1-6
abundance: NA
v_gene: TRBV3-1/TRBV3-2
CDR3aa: CASSLGTGWSPLHF
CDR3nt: TGTGCCAGCAGCCTGGGGACAGGGTGGTCACCCCTCCACTTT

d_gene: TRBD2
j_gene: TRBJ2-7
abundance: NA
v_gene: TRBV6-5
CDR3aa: CASSQTSGPPYEQYF
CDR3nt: TGTGCCAGCAGCCAGACTAGCGGGCCCCCCTACGAGCAGTACTTC

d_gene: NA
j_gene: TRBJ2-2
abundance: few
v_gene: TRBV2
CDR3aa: CASSEAGGSPGELFF
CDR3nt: TGTGCCAGCAGTGAAGCGGGAGGTAGTCCCGGGGAGCTGTTTTTT

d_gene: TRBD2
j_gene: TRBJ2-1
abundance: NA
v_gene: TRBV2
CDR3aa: CASSASGGAGYNEQFF
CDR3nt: TGTGCCAGCAGTGCGTCCGGGGGGGCCGGGTACAATGAGCAGTTCTTC

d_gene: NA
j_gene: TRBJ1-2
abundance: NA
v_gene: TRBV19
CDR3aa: CASSIMTAYGYTF
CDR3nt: TGTGCCAGTAGTATAATGACAGCCTATGGCTACACCTTC

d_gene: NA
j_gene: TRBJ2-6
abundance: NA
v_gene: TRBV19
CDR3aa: CASTRQGSGANVLTF
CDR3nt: TGTGCCAGTACTCGGCAGGGATCTGGGGCCAACGTCCTGACTTTC

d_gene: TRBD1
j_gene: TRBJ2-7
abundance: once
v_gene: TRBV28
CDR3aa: CASRNASGTVSSYEQYF
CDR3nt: TGTGCCAGCAGGAACGCATCCGGGACAGTGAGCTCCTACGAGCAGTACTTC

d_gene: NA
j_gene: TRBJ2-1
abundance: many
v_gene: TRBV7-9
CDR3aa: CASTHTRRIRGNEQFF
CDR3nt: TGTGCCAGCACCCATACCCGGCGGATCCGTGGCAATGAGCAGTTCTTC

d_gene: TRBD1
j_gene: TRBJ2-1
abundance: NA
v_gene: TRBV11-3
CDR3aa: CASTPGQGPYNEQFF
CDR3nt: TGTGCCAGCACCCCGGGACAGGGACCCTACAATGAGCAGTTCTTC

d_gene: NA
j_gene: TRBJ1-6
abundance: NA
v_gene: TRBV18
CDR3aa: CASSPDTGLGSPLHF
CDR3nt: TGTGCCAGCTCACCAGATACAGGGTTGGGCTCACCCCTCCACTTT

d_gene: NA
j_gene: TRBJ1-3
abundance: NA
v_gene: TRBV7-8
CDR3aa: CASSPDAGSSSGNTIYF
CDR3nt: TGTGCCAGCAGCCCAGACGCAGGCTCGAGCTCTGGAAACACCATATATTTT

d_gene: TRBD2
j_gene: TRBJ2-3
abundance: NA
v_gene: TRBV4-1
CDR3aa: CASSQEMGLAGGISTDTQYF
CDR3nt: TGCGCCAGCAGCCAAGAAATGGGACTAGCGGGAGGGATTAGCACAGATACGCAGTATTTT